The text below deals with one TCR beta chain. This entry belongs to a study of control samples from healthy donors and cancer patients. Some clones are missing from TCRdb's copy, which holds only in-frame ones; the method was immunoSEQ multiplex PCR. The table records tens of thousands of clones, over 85% of them present only once. The source of this sequence is a man aged 25-40 years in good health. Material for sequencing was blood.

CDR3: CASNRDYGYTF. The CDR3 region has the DNA TGTGCCAGCAACAGGGACTATGGCTACACCTTC. V gene TRBV9 combines with J gene TRBJ1-2; tentatively, D is TRBD1 (6 bases). The CDR3 totals 11 residues. Germline V gene sequence: CDR1 SGDLS, CDR2 YYNGEE. V lost 6 bases and J lost 3, with 6 bases in between.